This TCR beta chain derives from a study of blood T cell repertoires in COVID-19. Profiled with immunoSEQ multiplex PCR; TCRdb holds only in-frame clones, not every one. The table includes over 150,000 clones, approximately 88% detected once. Looked up from germline, CDR1 is SQVTM and CDR2 is ANQGSEA. Trimming removed 2 bases from V and 2 bases from J; junction bases left unmatched: 9. This CDR3 has 17 residues. The chain combines TRBV29-1 with TRBJ2-3, with TRBD2 matching over 11 bases. The sequence came from a woman aged 25 to 39 who had recovered from COVID-19. Sequenced input: PBMCs or T cells enriched from blood (not recorded which). This CDR3 reads CSVENSGTSGSTDTQYF. The DNA of the CDR3 is TGCAGCGTTGAAAATTCCGGGACTAGCGGTTCCACAGATACGCAGTATTTT.